This T cell receptor (beta chain) was sequenced during a study of shared clonotypes between healthy human individuals. Study-level background: Ranging from 18 to 49 in age, donors were a couple of women and a few men. Notes on the study in general: A reduction in generation probabilities was seen for non-shared clonotypes relative to those shared by all four donors.

Authors' data handling: Without quality scores, immunoSEQ junctional reads could not be filtered like full-length reads. Clones were read by immunoSEQ multiplex PCR, and TCRdb kept only the in-frame ones, dropping some. That table is the source of V, J and clone size, and D and trimming were worked out from the DNA. The sample consists of roughly 680,000 clones, roughly 72% of them appearing once. The CDR3 spans 14 residues. Trimming cost V 6 bases and J 0 bases, with 14 bases left between them. The germline CDR1 and CDR2 sequences are SQVTM and ANQGSEA. There were only Caucasian adults among the donors, and all lived in Nashville, Tennessee. Note on this clone: What it binds is not known.

The chain carries TRBV29-1 and TRBJ1-1; TRBD1 might be the D (5 bases). Sequenced sample: memory CD4+ T cells sorted from blood. The sample's subset: CD45RA-negative fraction. This receptor was obtained from a woman younger than 45 in good health. CDR3 in DNA: TGCAGCGTCACAGGTCCCTCCATGAACACTGAAGCTTTCTTT. Translated, it gives CSVTGPSMNTEAFF.